This T cell receptor (beta chain) comes out of a study of blood T cell repertoires in COVID-19. Repertoires were generated with immunoSEQ multiplex PCR, while TCRdb's copy carries only in-frame clones and drops some. The profile shows approximately 140,000 clones, about 80% of them singletons. V lost 0 bases, J lost 4 bases, and 11 bases stayed unmatched. There are 17 residues in the CDR3. Germline V gene sequence: CDR1 SGHDT, CDR2 YYEEEE. This chain connects TRBV5-6 to TRBJ2-5; 8 bases agree with TRBD1. Sequenced input: peripheral blood. The clonotype was recovered from a man in his 70s with acute or convalescent COVID-19. In DNA form, the CDR3 reads TGTGCCAGCAGCTTGGCCGGACAGGGAGCACGAGGAGAGACCCAGTACTTC. As protein: CASSLAGQGARGETQYF.